This T cell receptor beta chain stems from a study of cytomegalovirus exposure and HLA in healthy donors. Study summary: Roughly 80 million unique TCRs from HLA-typed donors were held in an early data release.

Use of 60 Vbeta and 13 Jbeta primers characterized the PCR. TCRdb's copy holds only in-frame clones and misses some; the assay was immunoSEQ multiplex PCR. This table holds 130,000 or so clones. A remark on this clone: Its specificity is unknown.

General study findings and limits: A later analysis by the authors found several of the most significant clusters apparently linked to common viral pathogens. In a later analysis, specific HLA alleles were associated with over 15,000 TCR beta sequences at a 0.05 false discovery rate.

The length of the CDR3 is 17 residues. V lost 3 bases and J 4 bases, leaving 21 bases between the germline ends. CDR1 and CDR2 from the germline V gene are MGHRA and YSYEKL. The clonotype originates from a young woman in good health and CMV-seronegative. Sequenced input: PBMCs. This chain uses TRBV4-1 with TRBJ1-1, with D possibly being TRBD1 (5 bases). CDR3 residues: CASSHLSFIQGPTEAFF. The CDR3 DNA reads as TGCGCCAGCAGCCACCTAAGCTTTATTCAGGGCCCCACTGAAGCTTTCTTT.